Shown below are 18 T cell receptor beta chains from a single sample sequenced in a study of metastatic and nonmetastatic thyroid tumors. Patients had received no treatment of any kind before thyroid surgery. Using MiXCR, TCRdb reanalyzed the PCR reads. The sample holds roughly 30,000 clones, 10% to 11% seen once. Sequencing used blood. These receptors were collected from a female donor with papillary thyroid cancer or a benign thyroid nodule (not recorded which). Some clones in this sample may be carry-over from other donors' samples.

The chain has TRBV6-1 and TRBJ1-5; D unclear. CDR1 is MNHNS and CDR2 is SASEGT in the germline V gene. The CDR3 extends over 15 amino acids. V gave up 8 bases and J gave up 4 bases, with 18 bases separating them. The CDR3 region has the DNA TGTGCCAGCCGCTCCCCCTATGACGGTAATCAGCCCCAGCATTTT. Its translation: CASRSPYDGNQPQHF.

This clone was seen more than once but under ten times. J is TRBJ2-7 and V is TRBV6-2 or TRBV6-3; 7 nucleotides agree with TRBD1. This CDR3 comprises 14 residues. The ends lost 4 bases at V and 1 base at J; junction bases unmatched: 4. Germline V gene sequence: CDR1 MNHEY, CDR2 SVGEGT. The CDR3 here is CASSSSDRSYEQYF. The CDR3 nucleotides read TGTGCCAGCAGTTCCTCGGACAGGTCCTACGAGCAGTACTTC.

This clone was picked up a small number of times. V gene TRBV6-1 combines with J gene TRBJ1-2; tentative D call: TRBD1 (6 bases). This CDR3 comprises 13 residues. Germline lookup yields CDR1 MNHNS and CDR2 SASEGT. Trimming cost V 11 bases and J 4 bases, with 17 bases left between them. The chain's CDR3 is CAGWDKSRYGYTF. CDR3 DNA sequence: TGTGCCGGTTGGGACAAATCGCGCTATGGCTACACCTTC.

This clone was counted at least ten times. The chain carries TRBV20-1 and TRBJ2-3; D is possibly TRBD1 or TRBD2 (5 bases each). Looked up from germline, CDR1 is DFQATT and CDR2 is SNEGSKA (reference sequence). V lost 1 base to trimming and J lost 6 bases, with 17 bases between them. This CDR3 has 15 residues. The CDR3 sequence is CSARARDHSFDTQYF. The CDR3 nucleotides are TGCAGTGCTAGAGCCCGGGACCATAGTTTCGATACGCAGTATTTT.

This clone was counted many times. CDR3 amino acids: CASSPRTSGSTDTQYF. The CDR3 nucleotides read TGTGCCAGCAGCCCTCGGACTAGCGGGAGCACAGATACGCAGTATTTT. The V gene is TRBV9, the J gene TRBJ2-3, with 11 bases fitting TRBD2. The germline CDR1 and CDR2 sequences are SGDLS and YYNGEE. Germline trimming cut 4 bases from V and 0 bases from J; bases unmatched to any gene: 4. CDR3 length: 16 amino acids. Using reference TRBV9 and TRBJ2-3 for the parts outside the CDR3, the full variable domain is DSGVTQTPKHLITATGQRVTLRCSPRSGDLSVYWYQQSLDQGLQFLIQYYNGEERAKGNILERFSAQQFPDLHSELNLSSLELGDSALYFCASSPRTSGSTDTQYFGPGTRLTVL.

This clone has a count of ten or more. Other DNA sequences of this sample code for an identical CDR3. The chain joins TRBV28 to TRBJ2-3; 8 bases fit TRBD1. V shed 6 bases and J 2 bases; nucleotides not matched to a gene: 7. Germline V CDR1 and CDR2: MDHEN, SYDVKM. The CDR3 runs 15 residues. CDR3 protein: CASSSPTGATDTQYF. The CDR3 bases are TGTGCCAGCAGCTCCCCGACAGGGGCCACAGATACGCAGTATTTT. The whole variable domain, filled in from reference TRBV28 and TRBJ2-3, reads DVKVTQSSRYLVKRTGEKVFLECVQDMDHENMFWYRQDPGLGLRLIYFSYDVKMKEKGDIPEGYSVSREKKERFSLILESASTNQTSMYLCASSSPTGATDTQYFGPGTRLTVL.

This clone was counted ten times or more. This CDR3 is CAWSVRAGRSYEQYF. CDR3 nucleotide sequence: TGTGCCTGGAGTGTGAGGGCGGGACGATCCTACGAGCAGTACTTC. The V call is TRBV30, the J call TRBJ2-7, with D maybe TRBD2 (6 bases). The CDR3 is 15 residues long. Germline V gene data show CDR1 as GTSNPN and CDR2 as SVGIG (reference sequence). The ends were cut back, 0 bases at V and 1 base at J, with 13 bases in the middle.

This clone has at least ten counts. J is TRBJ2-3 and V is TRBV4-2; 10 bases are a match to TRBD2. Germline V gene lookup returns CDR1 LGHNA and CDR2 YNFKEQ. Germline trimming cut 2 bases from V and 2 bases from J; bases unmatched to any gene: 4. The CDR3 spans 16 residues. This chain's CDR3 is CASSQWTSGLTDTQYF. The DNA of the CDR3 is TGTGCCAGCAGCCAATGGACTAGCGGACTCACAGATACGCAGTATTTT.

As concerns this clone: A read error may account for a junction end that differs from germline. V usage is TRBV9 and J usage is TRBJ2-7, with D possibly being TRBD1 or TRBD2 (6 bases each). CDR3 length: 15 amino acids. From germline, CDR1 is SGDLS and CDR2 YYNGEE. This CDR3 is CASTLGGHPPYEQYF. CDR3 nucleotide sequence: TGTGCCAGCACCCTCGGGGGACATCCCCCATACGAGCAATACTTC.

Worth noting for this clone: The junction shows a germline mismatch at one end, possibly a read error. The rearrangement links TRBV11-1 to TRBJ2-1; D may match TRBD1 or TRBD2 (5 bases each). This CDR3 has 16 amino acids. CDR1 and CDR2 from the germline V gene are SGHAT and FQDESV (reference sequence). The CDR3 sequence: CANSLLGDPPVAEQFF. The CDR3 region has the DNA TGTGCCAACAGCTTACTGGGGGACCCCCCAGTGGCTGAGCAGTTCTTC.

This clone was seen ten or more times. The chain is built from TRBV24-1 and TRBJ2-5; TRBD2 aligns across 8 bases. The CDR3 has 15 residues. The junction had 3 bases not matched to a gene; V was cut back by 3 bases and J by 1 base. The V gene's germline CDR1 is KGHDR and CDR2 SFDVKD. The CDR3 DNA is TGTGCCACCAGTGATCCTGCGGGAGGCCAAGAGACCCAGTACTTC. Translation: CATSDPAGGQETQYF.

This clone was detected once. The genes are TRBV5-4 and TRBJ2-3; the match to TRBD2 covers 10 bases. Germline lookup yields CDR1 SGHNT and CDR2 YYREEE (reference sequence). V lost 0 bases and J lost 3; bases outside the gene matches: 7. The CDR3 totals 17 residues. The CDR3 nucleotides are TGTGCCAGCAGCTTGGGATCAGGTAGCGGGAGGACAGATACGCAGTATTTT. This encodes CASSLGSGSGRTDTQYF.

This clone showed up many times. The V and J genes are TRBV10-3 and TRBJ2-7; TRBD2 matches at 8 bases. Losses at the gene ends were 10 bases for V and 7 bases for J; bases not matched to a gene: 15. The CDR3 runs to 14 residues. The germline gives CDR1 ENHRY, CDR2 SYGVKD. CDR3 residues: CATEALLAAGEQYF. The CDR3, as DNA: TGTGCCACCGAGGCGTTACTAGCGGCCGGGGAGCAGTACTTC.

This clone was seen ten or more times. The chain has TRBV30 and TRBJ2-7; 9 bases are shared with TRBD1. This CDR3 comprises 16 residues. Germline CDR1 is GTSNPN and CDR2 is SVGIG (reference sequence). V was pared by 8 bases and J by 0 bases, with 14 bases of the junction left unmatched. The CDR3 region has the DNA TGTGCCCTAATGGTTCTAGACAGGGGGTTCTCCTACGAGCAGTACTTC. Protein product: CALMVLDRGFSYEQYF.

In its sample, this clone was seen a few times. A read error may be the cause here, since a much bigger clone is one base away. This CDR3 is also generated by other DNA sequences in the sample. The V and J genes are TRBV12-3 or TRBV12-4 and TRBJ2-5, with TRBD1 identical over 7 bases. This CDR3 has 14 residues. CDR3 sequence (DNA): TGTGCCAGCAGTTCCGGGACAGACCAAGGGACCCAGTACTTT. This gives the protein CASSSGTDQGTQYF.

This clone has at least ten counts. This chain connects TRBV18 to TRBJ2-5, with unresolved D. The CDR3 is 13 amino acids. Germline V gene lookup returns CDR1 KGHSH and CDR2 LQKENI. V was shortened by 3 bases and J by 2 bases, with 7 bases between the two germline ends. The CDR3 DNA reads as TGTGCCAGCTCACCTGGGCCTCAAGAGACCCAGTACTTC. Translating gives CASSPGPQETQYF.

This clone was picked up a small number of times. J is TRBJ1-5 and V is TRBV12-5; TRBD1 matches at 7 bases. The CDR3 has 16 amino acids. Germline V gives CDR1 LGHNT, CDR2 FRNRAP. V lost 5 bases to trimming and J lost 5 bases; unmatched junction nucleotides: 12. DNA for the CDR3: TGTGCTAGTGGTATAGCCGTGGGACAGAGTTATCAGCCCCAGCATTTT. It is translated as CASGIAVGQSYQPQHF.

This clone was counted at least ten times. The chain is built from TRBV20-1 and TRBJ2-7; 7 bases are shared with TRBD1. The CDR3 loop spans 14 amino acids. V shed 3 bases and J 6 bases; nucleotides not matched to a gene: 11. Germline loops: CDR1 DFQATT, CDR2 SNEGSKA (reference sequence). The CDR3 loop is CSASKTGSPSEQYF. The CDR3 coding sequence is TGCAGTGCTAGCAAGACAGGGTCCCCGTCCGAGCAGTACTTC.